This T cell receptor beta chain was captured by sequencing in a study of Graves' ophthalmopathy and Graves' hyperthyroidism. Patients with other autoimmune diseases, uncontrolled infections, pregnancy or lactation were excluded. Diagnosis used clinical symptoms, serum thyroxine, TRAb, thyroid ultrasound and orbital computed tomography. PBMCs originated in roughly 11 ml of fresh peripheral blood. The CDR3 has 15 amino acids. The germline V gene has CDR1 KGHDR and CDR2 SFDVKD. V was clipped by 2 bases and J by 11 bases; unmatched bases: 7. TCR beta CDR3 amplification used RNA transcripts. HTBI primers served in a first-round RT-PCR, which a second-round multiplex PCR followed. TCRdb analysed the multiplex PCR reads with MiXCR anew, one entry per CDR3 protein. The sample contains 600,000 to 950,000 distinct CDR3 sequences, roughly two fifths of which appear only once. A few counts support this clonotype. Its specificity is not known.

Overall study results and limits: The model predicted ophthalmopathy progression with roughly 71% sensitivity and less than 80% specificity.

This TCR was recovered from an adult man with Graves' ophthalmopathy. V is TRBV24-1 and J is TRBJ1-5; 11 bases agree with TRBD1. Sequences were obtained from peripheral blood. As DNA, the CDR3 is TGTGCCACCAGTGATTCCTGGGGACAGGGGGAGACCCAGCATTTT. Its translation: CATSDSWGQGETQHF.